This TCR beta chain was identified during a study of CD8 T cells in ankylosing spondylitis (dated by TCRdb to about 2017). In terms of the full investigation: To find TCR variants linked to disease, the study profiled T cell receptor beta repertoires in ankylosing spondylitis patients and healthy donors. The full study cohort comprised around 25 ankylosing spondylitis patients and over a hundred healthy donors. Peripheral blood was sampled, and synovial fluid was additionally collected from ankylosing spondylitis patients. Overall study results and their limits: A CD8+ phenotype was shown by the disease-linked clones, which were found at relatively low frequencies in peripheral blood. Some of the motif variants had been reported before in the synovial fluid and blood of reactive arthritis patients, a finding that suggests common disease-initiation mechanisms. The disease-linked clones were reported as significantly enriched in matched synovial fluid samples from ankylosing spondylitis patients. A TCR beta motif of fewer than 10 highly homologous amino acid variants appeared characteristic of blood from ankylosing spondylitis patients.

This clonotype was observed at least ten times. It has no known antigen specificity. No base qualities exist here, and no much larger clone lies one base off it. Sequencing took place on an Illumina HiSeq 2500. Quantitative 5'-RACE with molecular barcodes was used to prepare TCR beta libraries. The authors' analysis ran thus. To identify disease-linked TCR variants, a new computational method was used, one built on a probabilistic model of VDJ rearrangement. TCRdb trimmed public reads at Q25 via fastp, called clones via MiXCR and kept in-frame beta chains. Each entry merges the rows of one CDR3 protein and shows their most common DNA and genes. These V and J calls are TCRdb output, not the study's own analysis. In all, the sample holds around 300,000 distinct CDR3 sequences, and under 14% of those were seen once. Of the sample, roughly 9% is held by the ten largest clones. CDR1 is given as SQVTM and CDR2 as ANQGSEA, both from the germline V gene. At the junction V is shortened by 0 bases and J by 0 bases, with 9 bases in between. The CDR3 runs 15 amino acids, cysteine and phenylalanine included. The entry retains the CDR3 DNA only, 45 bases that are in frame from base 1.

This receptor was obtained from a female donor with ankylosing spondylitis or in good health (not recorded which). Sequencing was carried out using blood, either unsorted or a sorted T cell fraction (not recorded which). The rearranged chain carries TRBV29-1 and TRBJ2-1; the D assignment is uncertain and may be TRBD1 or TRBD2, with 5 bases supporting each. The sequenced DNA: TGCAGCGTTGAAGATCGAGGGGACTCCTACAATGAGCAGTTCTTC. This gives the protein CSVEDRGDSYNEQFF.